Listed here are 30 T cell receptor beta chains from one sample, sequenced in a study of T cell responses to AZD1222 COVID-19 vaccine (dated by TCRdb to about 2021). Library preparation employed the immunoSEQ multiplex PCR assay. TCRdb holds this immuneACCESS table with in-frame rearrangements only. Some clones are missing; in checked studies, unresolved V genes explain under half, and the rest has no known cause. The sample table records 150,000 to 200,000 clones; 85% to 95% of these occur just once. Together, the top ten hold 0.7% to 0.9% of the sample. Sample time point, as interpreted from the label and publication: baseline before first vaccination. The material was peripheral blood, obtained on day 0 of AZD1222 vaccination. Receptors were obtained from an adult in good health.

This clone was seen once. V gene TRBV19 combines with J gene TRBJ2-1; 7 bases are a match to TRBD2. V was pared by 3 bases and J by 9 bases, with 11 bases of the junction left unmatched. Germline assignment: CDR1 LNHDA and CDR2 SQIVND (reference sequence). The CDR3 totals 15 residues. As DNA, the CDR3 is TGTGCCAGTAGTATTGTATTGGGACTACCAGTTGAGCAGTTCTTC. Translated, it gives CASSIVLGLPVEQFF.

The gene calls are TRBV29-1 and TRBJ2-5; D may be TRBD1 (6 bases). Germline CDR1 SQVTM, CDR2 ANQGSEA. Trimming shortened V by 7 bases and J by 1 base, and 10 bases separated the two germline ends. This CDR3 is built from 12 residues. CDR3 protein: CSAMDSQETQYF. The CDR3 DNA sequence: TGCAGCGCCATGGACAGCCAAGAGACCCAGTACTTC.

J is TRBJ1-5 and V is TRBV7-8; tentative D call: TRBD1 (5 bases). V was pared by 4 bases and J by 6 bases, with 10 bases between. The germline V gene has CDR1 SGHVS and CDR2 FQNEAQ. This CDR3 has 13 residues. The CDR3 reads CASSSGGGQPQHF. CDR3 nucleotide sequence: TGTGCCAGCAGCTCCGGGGGGGGTCAGCCCCAGCATTTT. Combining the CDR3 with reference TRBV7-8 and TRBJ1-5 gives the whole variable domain GAGVSQSPRYKVAKRGQDVALRCDPISGHVSLFWYQQALGQGPEFLTYFQNEAQLDKSGLPSDRFFAERPEGSVSTLKIQRTQQEDSAVYLCASSSGGGQPQHFGDGTRLSIL.

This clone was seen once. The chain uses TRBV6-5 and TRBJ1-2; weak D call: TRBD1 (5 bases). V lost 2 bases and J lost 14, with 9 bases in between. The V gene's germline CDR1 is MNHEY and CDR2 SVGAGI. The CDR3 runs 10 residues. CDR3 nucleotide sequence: TGTGCCAGCAGTTACCTGGGACCGACCTTC. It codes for CASSYLGPTF.

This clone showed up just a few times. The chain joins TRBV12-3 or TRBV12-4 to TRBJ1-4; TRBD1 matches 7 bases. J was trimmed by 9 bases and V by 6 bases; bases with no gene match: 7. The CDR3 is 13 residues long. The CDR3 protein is CASRSRTGQKLFF. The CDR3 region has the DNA TGTGCCAGCAGAAGCCGGACAGGTCAAAAACTGTTTTTT.

The CDR3 DNA reads as TGTGCCAGCAGATCCGGGACGGCAAATTCACCCCTCCACTTT. This translates into CASRSGTANSPLHF. V and J are TRBV28 and TRBJ1-6; D is perhaps TRBD1 (5 bases). Per germline, CDR1 MDHEN and CDR2 SYDVKM. Trimming removed 6 bases at V and 7 bases at J, with 13 bases between. The CDR3 sequence is 14 residues long.

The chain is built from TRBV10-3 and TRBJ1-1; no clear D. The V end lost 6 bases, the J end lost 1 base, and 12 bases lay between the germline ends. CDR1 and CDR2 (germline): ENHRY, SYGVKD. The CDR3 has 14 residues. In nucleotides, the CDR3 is TGTGCCATCAGCCCCCTGGTGGCGAACACTGAAGCTTTCTTT. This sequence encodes CAISPLVANTEAFF.

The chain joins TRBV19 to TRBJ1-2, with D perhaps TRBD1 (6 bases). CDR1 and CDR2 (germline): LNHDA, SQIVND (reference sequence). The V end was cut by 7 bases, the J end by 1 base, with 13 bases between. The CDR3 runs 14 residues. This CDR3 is CASNRDTLNYGYTF. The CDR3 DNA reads TGTGCCAGTAACCGGGACACCCTTAACTATGGCTACACCTTC.

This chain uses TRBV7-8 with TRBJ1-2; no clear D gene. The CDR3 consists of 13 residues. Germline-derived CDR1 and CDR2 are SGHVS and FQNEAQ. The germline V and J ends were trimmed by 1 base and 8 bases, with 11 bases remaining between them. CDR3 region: CASSLDLGSGYTF. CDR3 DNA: TGTGCCAGCAGCTTAGATCTGGGGAGCGGCTACACCTTC.

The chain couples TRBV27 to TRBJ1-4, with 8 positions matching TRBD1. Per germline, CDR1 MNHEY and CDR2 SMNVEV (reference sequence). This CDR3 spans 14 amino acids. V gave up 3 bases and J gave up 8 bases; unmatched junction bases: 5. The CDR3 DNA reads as TGTGCCAGCAGTTTGACAGGGGCGGCAGAAAAACTGTTTTTT. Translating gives CASSLTGAAEKLFF.

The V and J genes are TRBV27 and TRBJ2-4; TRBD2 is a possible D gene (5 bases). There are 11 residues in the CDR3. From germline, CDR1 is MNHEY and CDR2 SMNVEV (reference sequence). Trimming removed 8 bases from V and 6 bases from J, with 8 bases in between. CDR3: CASRAANIQYF. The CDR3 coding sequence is TGTGCCAGCCGAGCGGCAAACATTCAGTACTTC.

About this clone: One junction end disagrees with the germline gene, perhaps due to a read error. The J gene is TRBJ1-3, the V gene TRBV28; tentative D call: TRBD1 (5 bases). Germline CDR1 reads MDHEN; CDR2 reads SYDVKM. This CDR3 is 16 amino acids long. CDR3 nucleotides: TGTGCCAGCAGTATATGGGACGGTGACTCTGGAAACACCATATATTTT. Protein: CASSIWDGDSGNTIYF. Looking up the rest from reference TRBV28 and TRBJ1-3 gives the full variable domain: DVKVTQSSRYLVKRTGEKVFLECVQDMDHENMFWYRQDPGLGLRLIYFSYDVKMKEKGDIPEGYSVSREKKERFSLILESASTNQTSMYLCASSIWDGDSGNTIYFGEGSWLTVV.

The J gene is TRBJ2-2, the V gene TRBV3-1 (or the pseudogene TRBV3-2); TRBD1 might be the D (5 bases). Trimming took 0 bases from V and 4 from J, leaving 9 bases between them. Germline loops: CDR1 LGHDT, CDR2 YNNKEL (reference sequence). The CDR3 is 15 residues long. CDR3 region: CASSQEGLGTGELFF. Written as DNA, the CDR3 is TGTGCCAGCAGCCAAGAGGGGCTCGGCACCGGGGAGCTGTTTTTT.

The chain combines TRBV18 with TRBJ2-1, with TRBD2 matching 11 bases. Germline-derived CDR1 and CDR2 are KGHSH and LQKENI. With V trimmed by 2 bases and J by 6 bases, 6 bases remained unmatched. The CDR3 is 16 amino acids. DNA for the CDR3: TGTGCCAGCTCACCAACTAGCGGGGGCTCTGGCAATGAGCAGTTCTTC. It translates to CASSPTSGGSGNEQFF.

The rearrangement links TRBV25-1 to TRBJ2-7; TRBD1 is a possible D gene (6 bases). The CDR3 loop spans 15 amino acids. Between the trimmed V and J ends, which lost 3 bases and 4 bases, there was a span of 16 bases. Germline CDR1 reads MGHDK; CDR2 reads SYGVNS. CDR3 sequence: CASSDDVQGSYEQYF. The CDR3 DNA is TGTGCCAGCAGTGATGATGTCCAGGGGTCTTACGAGCAGTACTTC.

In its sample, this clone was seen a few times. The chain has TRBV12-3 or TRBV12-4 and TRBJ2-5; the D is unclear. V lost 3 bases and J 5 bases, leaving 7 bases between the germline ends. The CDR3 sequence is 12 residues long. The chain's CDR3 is CASSLWLETQYF. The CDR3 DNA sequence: TGTGCCAGCAGTTTGTGGCTGGAGACCCAGTACTTC.

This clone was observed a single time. The chain's CDR3 is CASSWDFPNTEAFF. The CDR3 DNA sequence: TGTGCCAGCAGCTGGGACTTCCCGAACACTGAAGCTTTCTTT. V usage is TRBV14 and J usage is TRBJ1-1; TRBD1 is a possible D gene (5 bases). Germline loops: CDR1 SGHDN, CDR2 FVKESK. CDR3 length equals 14 residues. V lost 5 bases and J lost 1, with 11 bases in between.

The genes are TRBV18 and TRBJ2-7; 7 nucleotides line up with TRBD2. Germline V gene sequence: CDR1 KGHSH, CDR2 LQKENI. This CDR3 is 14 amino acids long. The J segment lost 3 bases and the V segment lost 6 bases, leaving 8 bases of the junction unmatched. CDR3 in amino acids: CASSLRGSNYEQYF. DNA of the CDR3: TGTGCCAGCTCTCTGCGGGGGTCTAACTACGAGCAGTACTTC.

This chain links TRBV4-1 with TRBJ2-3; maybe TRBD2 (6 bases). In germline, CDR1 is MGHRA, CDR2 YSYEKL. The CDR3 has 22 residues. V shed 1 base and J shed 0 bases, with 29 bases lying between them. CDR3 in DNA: TGCGCCAGCAGCCAAGTTACTAGCCGGTCCCTATTGATTTCTGCTAGCACAGATACGCAGTATTTT. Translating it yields CASSQVTSRSLLISASTDTQYF.

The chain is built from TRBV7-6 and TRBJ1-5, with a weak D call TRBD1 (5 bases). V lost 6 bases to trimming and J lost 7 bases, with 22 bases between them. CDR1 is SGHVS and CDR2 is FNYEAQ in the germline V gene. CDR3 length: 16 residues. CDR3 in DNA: TGTGCCAGCAGGGATGATGGACATTTCGAGGAGCAGCCCCAGCATTTT. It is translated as CASRDDGHFEEQPQHF.

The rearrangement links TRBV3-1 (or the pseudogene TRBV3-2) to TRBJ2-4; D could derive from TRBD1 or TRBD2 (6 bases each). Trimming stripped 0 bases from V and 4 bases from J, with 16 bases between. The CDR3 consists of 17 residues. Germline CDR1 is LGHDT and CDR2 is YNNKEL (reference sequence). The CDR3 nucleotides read TGTGCCAGCAGCCAAGATTTTCCGGGGGCGGGAAAAAACATTCAGTACTTC. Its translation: CASSQDFPGAGKNIQYF.

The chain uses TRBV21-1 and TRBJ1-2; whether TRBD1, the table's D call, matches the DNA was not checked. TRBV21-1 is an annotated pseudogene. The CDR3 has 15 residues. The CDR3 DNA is TGTGCCGCCATGTGCCGGGACAGGGGGTACTATGGCTACACCTTC. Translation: CAAMCRDRGYYGYTF.

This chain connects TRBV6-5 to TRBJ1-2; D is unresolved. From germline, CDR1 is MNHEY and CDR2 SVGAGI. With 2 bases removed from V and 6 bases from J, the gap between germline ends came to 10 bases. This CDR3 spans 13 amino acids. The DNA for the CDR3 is TGTGCCAGCAGTTACGGGGTTTCGGATGGCTACACCTTC. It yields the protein CASSYGVSDGYTF.

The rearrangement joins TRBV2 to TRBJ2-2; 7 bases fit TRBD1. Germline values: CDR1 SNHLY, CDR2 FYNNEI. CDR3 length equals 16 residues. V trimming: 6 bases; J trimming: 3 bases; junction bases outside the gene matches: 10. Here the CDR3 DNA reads TGTGCCAGCAGATTAGAACAGGGGAGAGACACCGGGGAGCTGTTTTTT. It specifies CASRLEQGRDTGELFF.

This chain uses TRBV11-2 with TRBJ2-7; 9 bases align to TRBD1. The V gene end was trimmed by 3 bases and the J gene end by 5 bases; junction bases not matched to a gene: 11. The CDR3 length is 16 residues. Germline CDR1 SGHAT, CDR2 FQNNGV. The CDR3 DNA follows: TGTGCCAGCAGCTTGTCATCGGGACAGGGCATCCACGAGCAGTACTTC. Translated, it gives CASSLSSGQGIHEQYF.

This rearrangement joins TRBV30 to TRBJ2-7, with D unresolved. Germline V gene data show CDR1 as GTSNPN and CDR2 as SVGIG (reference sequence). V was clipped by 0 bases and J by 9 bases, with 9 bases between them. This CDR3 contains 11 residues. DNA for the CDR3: TGTGCCTGGAGTGTCGGGCGAAGGCAGTACTTC. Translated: CAWSVGRRQYF.

CDR3 amino acids: CASRGVRDRDKNTEAFF. DNA for the CDR3: TGCGCCAGCAGGGGGGTCCGGGATAGAGATAAAAACACTGAAGCTTTCTTT. This chain joins TRBV5-1 and TRBJ1-1, with D perhaps TRBD1 (5 bases). This CDR3 has 17 residues. The germline V gene encodes CDR1 SGHRS and CDR2 YFSETQ. Trimming pared 5 bases from V and 2 bases from J, leaving 22 bases between. Filled out from reference TRBV5-1 and TRBJ1-1, the complete variable domain reads KAGVTQTPRYLIKTRGQQVTLSCSPISGHRSVSWYQQTPGQGLQFLFEYFSETQRNKGNFPGRFSGRQFSNSRSEMNVSTLELGDSALYLCASRGVRDRDKNTEAFFGQGTRLTVV.

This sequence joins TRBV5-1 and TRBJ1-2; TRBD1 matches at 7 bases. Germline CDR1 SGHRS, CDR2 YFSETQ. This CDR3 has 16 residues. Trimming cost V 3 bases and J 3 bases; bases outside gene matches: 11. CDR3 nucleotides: TGCGCCAGCAGCTACAATAGGGGGCTTAAAGACTATGGCTACACCTTC. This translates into CASSYNRGLKDYGYTF.

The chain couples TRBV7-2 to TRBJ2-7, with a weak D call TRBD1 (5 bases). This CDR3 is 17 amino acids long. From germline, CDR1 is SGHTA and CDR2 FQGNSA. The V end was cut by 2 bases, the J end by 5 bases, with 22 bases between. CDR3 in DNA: TGTGCCAGCAGCTTAACTTGGGGCGCATCGGCCAGCCACGAGCAGTACTTC. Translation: CASSLTWGASASHEQYF.

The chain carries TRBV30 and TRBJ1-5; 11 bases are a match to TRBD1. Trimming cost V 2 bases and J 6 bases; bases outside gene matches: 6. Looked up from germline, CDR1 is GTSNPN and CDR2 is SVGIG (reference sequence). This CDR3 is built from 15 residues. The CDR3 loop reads CAWSTADRGRQPQHF. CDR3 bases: TGTGCCTGGAGTACCGCGGACAGGGGGCGTCAGCCCCAGCATTTT.